Below, one T cell receptor beta chain is given with its context. These data are taken from a study of blood T cell repertoires in COVID-19. Turning to the study itself: The United States, Italy and Spain were the sources of the acute and convalescent COVID-19 samples. T cells, B-cell-depleted T cells, or PBMCs provided the cDNA or gDNA that served as material.

Germline V gene sequence: CDR1 SGHTA, CDR2 FQGNSA. Trimming took 5 bases from V and 7 from J; bases not matched to a gene: 11. CDR3 length: 15 amino acids. Patients of the Seattle cohort, enrolled during active infection, were followed longitudinally. In the authors' methods: Scientists estimated how many nucleated cells there were by amplifying reference gene primers. TCRdb's table, derived via immunoSEQ multiplex PCR, lists solely in-frame clones and lacks some. That table furnishes V, J and clone size, whereas the DNA furnished D and trimming. The sample contains some 130,000 clones, approximately 86% of which appear only once.

The chain combines TRBV7-2 with TRBJ2-3; 8 bases fit TRBD2. Sequencing was performed on peripheral blood. This clonotype was obtained from a woman between 70 and 85 years old with COVID-19, enrolled during active disease. This CDR3 reads CASSPALAGGNTQYF. CDR3 in DNA: TGTGCCAGCAGCCCCGCACTTGCGGGGGGTAATACGCAGTATTTT.